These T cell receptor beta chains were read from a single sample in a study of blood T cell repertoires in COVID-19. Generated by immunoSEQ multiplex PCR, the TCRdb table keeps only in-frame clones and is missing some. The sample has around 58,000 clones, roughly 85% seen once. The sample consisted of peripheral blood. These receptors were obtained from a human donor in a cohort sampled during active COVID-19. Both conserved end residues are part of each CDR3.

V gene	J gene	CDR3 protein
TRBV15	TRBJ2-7	CATSRQGEAYEQYF
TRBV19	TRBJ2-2	CASRRDFTSTGELFF
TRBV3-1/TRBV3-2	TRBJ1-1	CASSPGHVNTEAFF
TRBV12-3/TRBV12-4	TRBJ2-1	CASSNYNEQFF
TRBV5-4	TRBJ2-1	CASSLGLAGVNEQFF
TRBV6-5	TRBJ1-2	CASNPRGGNYGYTF
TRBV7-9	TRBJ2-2	CASGQWTDPNTGELFF
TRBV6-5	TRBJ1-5	CASSLGQGNQPQHF
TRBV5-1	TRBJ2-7	CASSLGHQSSYEQYF
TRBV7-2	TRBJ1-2	CASSPTGLTGGGYTF
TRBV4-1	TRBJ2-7	CASSQAPGLGGTYEQYF
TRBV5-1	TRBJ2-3	CASSSGTSYTDTQYF
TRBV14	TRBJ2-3	CASSHWQDFTDTQYF
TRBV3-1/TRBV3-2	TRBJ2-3	CASSQSSGPTDTQYF
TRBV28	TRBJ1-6	CASIRTGSSPLHF
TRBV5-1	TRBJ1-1	CASSPLQGTNTEAFF
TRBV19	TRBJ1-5	CASSMAWGGITQPQHF
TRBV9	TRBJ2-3	CASSARQGTSTDTQYF
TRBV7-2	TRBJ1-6	CASSHGQGGSPLHF
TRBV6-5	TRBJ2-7	CASSPGTDYEQYF
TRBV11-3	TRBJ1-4	CASSLIGGGSTNEKLFF
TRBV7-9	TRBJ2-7	CASSFGSFRDSYEQYF
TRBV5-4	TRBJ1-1	CASSLKGAVGTEAFF
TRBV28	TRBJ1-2	CASSLSGQVYGYTF
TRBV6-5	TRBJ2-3	CASRTGLAGTDTQYF
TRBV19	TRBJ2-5	CASSIWGEHQETQYF
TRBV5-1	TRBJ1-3	CASSPGTAGNTIYF
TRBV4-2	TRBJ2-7	CASSHLAGVQEQYF
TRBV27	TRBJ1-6	CASSYRPGGADSPLHF
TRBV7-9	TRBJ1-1	CASSFPPRGENTEAFF
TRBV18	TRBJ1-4	CASSPGVATNEKLFF
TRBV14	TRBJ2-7	CASSQGQGVFSYEQYF
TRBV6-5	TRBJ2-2	CASSYSRATGELFF
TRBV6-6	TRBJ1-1	CASSFGENTEAFF
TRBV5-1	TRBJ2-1	CASSLWRGGLYNEQFF
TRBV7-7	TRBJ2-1	CASSYGVGNYNEQFF
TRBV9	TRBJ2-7	CASSVTGGAYEQYF
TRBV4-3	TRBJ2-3	CASSLRGSTDTQYF
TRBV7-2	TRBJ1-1	CASRPISSNRENTEAFF
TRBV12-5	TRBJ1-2	CASGLVGGGGWYGYTF
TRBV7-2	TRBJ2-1	CASSLGGANEQFF